These 14 T cell receptor beta chains originate from one sample sequenced in a study of shared clonotypes between healthy human individuals. Only in-frame clones appear in the TCRdb table, and some are missing; sequencing was by immunoSEQ multiplex PCR. The sample has 2 million to 2.5 million clones, almost 96% seen once; the top ten hold roughly 0.13%. The sequencing input was naive CD4+ T cells sorted from blood. Subset: CD45RA+ positively selected. These receptors all come from a young man in good health.

The rearrangement links TRBV9 to TRBJ2-2; a possible D gene is TRBD1 (6 bases). Trimming pared 3 bases from V and 7 bases from J, leaving 13 bases between. This CDR3 has 14 residues. Germline values: CDR1 SGDLS, CDR2 YYNGEE. In DNA form, the CDR3 reads TGTGCCAGCAGCGCTACAGGGTCTTACGGGGAGCTGTTTTTT. Its protein product is CASSATGSYGELFF.

The chain recombines TRBV30 with TRBJ1-6; 7 nucleotides align to TRBD1. This CDR3 is built from 14 residues. J lost 10 bases, V lost 2 bases, and 8 bases had no gene match. Germline values: CDR1 GTSNPN, CDR2 SVGIG (reference sequence). The DNA of the CDR3 is TGTGCCTGGAGTCAGGGACAGCCGGGGTCACCCCTCCACTTT. It specifies CAWSQGQPGSPLHF.

The rearrangement uses TRBV6-5 and TRBJ2-7; no clear D. The V end was cut by 4 bases, the J end by 0 bases, with 7 bases between. The germline V gene encodes CDR1 MNHEY and CDR2 SVGAGI. The CDR3 extends over 13 amino acids. Here the CDR3 reads CASSSQSSYEQYF. The CDR3 coding sequence is TGTGCCAGCAGTTCACAGAGCTCCTACGAGCAGTACTTC.

V gene TRBV27 combines with J gene TRBJ2-5; D call uncertain. Germline V gene data show CDR1 as MNHEY and CDR2 as SMNVEV (reference sequence). The length of the CDR3 is 12 residues. Trimming removed 2 bases from V and 2 bases from J, with 3 bases in between. Here the CDR3 DNA reads TGTGCCAGCAGTTTAAAACAAGAGACCCAGTACTTC. It specifies CASSLKQETQYF.

About this clone itself: The sample carries other DNA sequences with the same CDR3. This CDR3 reads CASSLGQNQPQHF. In DNA form, the CDR3 reads TGTGCCAGCAGTTTGGGACAAAATCAGCCCCAGCATTTT. The chain couples TRBV6-5 to TRBJ1-5; tentative D call: TRBD1 (6 bases). Between the trimmed V and J ends, which lost 4 bases and 4 bases, there was a span of 8 bases. The CDR3 runs to 13 residues. Germline V gives CDR1 MNHEY, CDR2 SVGAGI.

J is TRBJ1-1 and V is TRBV19, with 9 bases lining up with TRBD1. The J segment lost 10 bases and the V segment lost 5 bases, leaving 8 bases of the junction unmatched. Germline V gene sequence: CDR1 LNHDA, CDR2 SQIVND (reference sequence). The CDR3 has 13 amino acids. This CDR3 is CASSSNRGLGAFF. In nucleotides, the CDR3 is TGTGCCAGTAGTTCTAACAGGGGGCTGGGAGCTTTCTTT.

This clone was counted a single time. The rearrangement links TRBV9 to TRBJ1-4; D is possibly TRBD1 (6 bases). Per germline, CDR1 SGDLS and CDR2 YYNGEE. CDR3 length: 14 residues. The germline V and J ends were trimmed by 2 bases and 5 bases, with 10 bases remaining between them. CDR3 coding DNA: TGTGCCAGCAGCGTCCGGGACATCAATGAAAAACTGTTTTTT. Amino acids: CASSVRDINEKLFF.

The CDR3 DNA reads as TGTGCCAGCACCGTAAGGGCAGGGGGTCATGGCTACACCTTC. Its protein is CASTVRAGGHGYTF. The chain couples TRBV6-6 to TRBJ1-2, with TRBD1 matching 7 bases. The V segment lost 7 bases and the J segment 6 bases; nucleotides outside the gene matches: 11. This CDR3 is 14 amino acids long. Germline V lookup: CDR1 MNHNY, CDR2 SVGAGI (reference sequence).

The chain carries TRBV19 and TRBJ1-2; D is perhaps TRBD1 (6 bases). Germline CDR1 reads LNHDA; CDR2 reads SQIVND (reference sequence). V shed 6 bases and J shed 6 bases, with 14 bases lying between them. The CDR3 covers 13 residues. The CDR3 protein is CASRRTGTDGYTF. The CDR3 nucleotides read TGTGCCAGTAGACGTACAGGGACGGATGGCTACACCTTC.

The V call is TRBV21-1, the J call TRBJ1-3. TRBV21-1 is given as a pseudogene. CDR3 length: 17 amino acids. CDR3 residues: CASSKGRGRRSGNTIYF. In nucleotides, the CDR3 is TGTGCCAGCAGCAAAGGCCGAGGCCGCCGCTCTGGAAACACCATATATTTT.

This clone was seen once. Germline and junction disagree at one end, which may indicate a read error. The rearrangement joins TRBV7-7 to TRBJ2-1; a weak D match, TRBD1 (5 bases). The CDR3 contains 15 residues. Germline CDR1 reads SSHAT; CDR2 reads FNYEAQ (reference sequence). The CDR3 DNA reads TGTGCTAGCAAAGGTAGCTACGACCACAGGAATGAGCAGTTCTTC. Amino acid sequence: CASKGSYDHRNEQFF. The whole variable domain, filled in from reference TRBV7-7 and TRBJ2-1, reads GAGVSQSPRYKVTKRGQDVTLRCDPISSHATLYWYQQALGQGPEFLTYFNYEAQPDKSGLPSDRFSAERPEGSISTLTIQRTEQRDSAMYRCASKGSYDHRNEQFFGPGTRLTVL.

The chain recombines TRBV23-1 with TRBJ1-3; D call uncertain. TRBV23-1 is an open reading frame, and its role is uncertain. The CDR3 contains 11 residues. Trimming pared 7 bases from V and 4 bases from J, leaving 5 bases between. This chain's CDR3 is CASIGGNTIYF. Here the CDR3 DNA reads TGCGCCAGCATCGGCGGAAACACCATATATTTT.

J is TRBJ2-7 and V is TRBV28; tentative D call: TRBD2 (6 bases). Looked up from germline, CDR1 is MDHEN and CDR2 is SYDVKM. The CDR3 runs 15 residues. Trimming shortened V by 4 bases and J by 5 bases, and 18 bases separated the two germline ends. Here the CDR3 reads CASSSAGGNVDEQYF. CDR3 DNA: TGTGCCAGCAGTTCCGCTGGGGGGAATGTCGACGAGCAGTACTTC.

The V gene is TRBV9, the J gene TRBJ2-1; 14 bases match TRBD2. With V trimmed by 3 bases and J by 2 bases, 22 bases remained unmatched. The CDR3 is 23 amino acids. Germline loops: CDR1 SGDLS, CDR2 YYNGEE. CDR3 coding DNA: TGTGCCAGCAGCGCCCCGGGACAGGGTATAGGACTAGCGGGAGGTGGAACCTACAATGAGCAGTTCTTC. Its translation is CASSAPGQGIGLAGGGTYNEQFF.